One and the same sample provided the 22 T cell receptor beta chains below, sequenced in a study of cytomegalovirus exposure and HLA in healthy donors. Profiled with immunoSEQ multiplex PCR; TCRdb holds only in-frame clones, not every one. This sample has about 220,000 clones; 70% to 90% occur once, and the top ten carry 2.9%. Material for sequencing was PBMCs. The receptors originated from a woman under 30 in good health and CMV-seronegative.

This rearrangement joins TRBV5-6 to TRBJ1-4; 7 nucleotides match TRBD1. The CDR3 has 13 amino acids. V lost 7 bases and J lost 4; bases outside the gene matches: 4. Germline V lookup: CDR1 SGHDT, CDR2 YYEEEE. The CDR3 region has the DNA TGTGCCAGCGGCGACAGGGTTAATGAAAAACTGTTTTTT. It encodes CASGDRVNEKLFF.

The V call is TRBV5-6, the J call TRBJ2-7, with 7 bases matching TRBD2. Germline CDR1 SGHDT, CDR2 YYEEEE. J gave up 5 bases and V 4 bases, and 12 bases lay outside the gene matches. The CDR3 covers 15 residues. CDR3 sequence (DNA): TGTGCCAGCAGCACGGGACTACCCCCGGGGGACGAGCAGTACTTC. Amino acids: CASSTGLPPGDEQYF.

The chain recombines TRBV27 with TRBJ2-1; possible D gene TRBD2, 5 bases. Germline CDR1 and CDR2: MNHEY and SMNVEV (reference sequence). Deletions cut 2 bases from V and 0 bases from J, with 8 bases between. This CDR3 comprises 15 residues. The DNA for the CDR3 is TGTGCCAGCAGTTTAACCGGGAACTCCTACAATGAGCAGTTCTTC. It is translated as CASSLTGNSYNEQFF.

Of note for this clone: A read error may account for a junction end that differs from germline. The chain recombines TRBV10-3 with TRBJ1-5, with a possible D match to TRBD1 (5 bases). Per germline, CDR1 ENHRY and CDR2 SYGVKD. The CDR3 runs to 12 residues. CDR3 sequence: CAISEPGERLRF. The CDR3 DNA reads TGTGCCATCAGTGAGCCGGGGGAACGATTGCGCTTT.

The rearrangement joins TRBV27 to TRBJ2-7; D is possibly TRBD1 (5 bases). The germline gives CDR1 MNHEY, CDR2 SMNVEV (reference sequence). CDR3 length: 13 amino acids. The V end was cut by 5 bases, the J end by 3 bases, with 11 bases between. The CDR3 protein is CASSPRRGYEQYF. CDR3 DNA: TGTGCCAGCAGTCCCCGAAGGGGCTACGAGCAGTACTTC.

For the CDR3, the DNA is TGTGCCAGCGGTACAGGGGGAATCTCCTACGAGCAGTACTTC. Translated, it gives CASGTGGISYEQYF. The chain carries TRBV2 and TRBJ2-7, with TRBD1 matching over 8 bases. The CDR3 loop spans 14 amino acids. Germline CDR1 and CDR2: SNHLY and FYNNEI. V was pared by 8 bases and J by 0 bases, with 6 bases of the junction left unmatched.

The V and J genes are TRBV5-6 and TRBJ2-5, with no clear D. With 4 bases removed from V and 2 bases from J, the gap between germline ends came to 9 bases. CDR3 length: 13 amino acids. Per germline, CDR1 SGHDT and CDR2 YYEEEE. Here the CDR3 DNA reads TGTGCCAGCAGCCCGACACCACAAGAGACCCAGTACTTC. It yields the protein CASSPTPQETQYF.

The chain employs TRBV4-1 and TRBJ2-7, with TRBD1 matching over 8 bases. CDR3 length: 18 amino acids. V shed 0 bases, J shed 1 base, and the junction held 11 bases outside the gene matches. The germline V gene has CDR1 MGHRA and CDR2 YSYEKL. CDR3 sequence reads: CASSQDFRGRPLSYEQYF. In DNA form, the CDR3 reads TGCGCCAGCAGCCAAGATTTCAGGGGGCGACCACTATCCTACGAGCAGTACTTC.

This chain connects TRBV15 to TRBJ1-2, with D possibly being TRBD1 (5 bases). V was clipped by 3 bases and J by 6 bases, with 8 bases between them. In germline, CDR1 is LNHNV, CDR2 YYDKDF (reference sequence). The CDR3 extends over 12 amino acids. CDR3 sequence: CATSRGLDGYTF. The DNA for the CDR3 is TGTGCCACCAGCAGGGGGCTGGATGGCTACACCTTC.

The chain links TRBV18 to TRBJ2-1, with 7 bases fitting TRBD2. The CDR3 is 12 amino acids. J was trimmed by 6 bases and V by 8 bases; bases with no gene match: 4. Germline V gene sequence: CDR1 KGHSH, CDR2 LQKENI. CDR3 loop: CASGGGSNEQFF. In DNA form, the CDR3 reads TGTGCCAGCGGGGGGGGAAGCAATGAGCAGTTCTTC.

The rearrangement uses TRBV7-9 and TRBJ2-7; no clear D. Germline values: CDR1 SEHNR, CDR2 FQNEAQ (reference sequence). This CDR3 is 14 amino acids long. The V gene lost 0 bases and the J gene lost 5 bases, with 11 bases spanning the gap. This CDR3 reads CASSLAAHFDEQYF. The CDR3 coding sequence is TGTGCCAGCAGCTTAGCGGCACATTTCGACGAGCAGTACTTC. The full variable domain, in which reference TRBV7-9 and TRBJ2-7 provide the parts outside the CDR3, is DTGVSQNPRHKITKRGQNVTFRCDPISEHNRLYWYRQTLGQGPEFLTYFQNEAQLEKSRLLSDRFSAERPKGSFSTLEIQRTEQGDSAMYLCASSLAAHFDEQYFGPGTRLTVT.

As DNA, the CDR3 is TGTGCCAGCAGGAGCTACCCTACAGGAACCTACGAGCAGTACTTC. It yields the protein CASRSYPTGTYEQYF. V gene TRBV6-5 combines with J gene TRBJ2-7; TRBD1 might be the D (5 bases). Trimming shortened V by 6 bases and J by 2 bases, and 17 bases separated the two germline ends. The CDR3 is made up of 15 amino acids. The germline CDR1 and CDR2 sequences are MNHEY and SVGAGI.

The J gene is TRBJ1-2, the V gene TRBV28; a possible D gene is TRBD1 (5 bases). CDR3 size: 14 residues. The ends were cut back, 5 bases at V and 3 bases at J, with 13 bases in the middle. Germline lookup yields CDR1 MDHEN and CDR2 SYDVKM. The chain's CDR3 is CASSITTGHYGYTF. In DNA form, the CDR3 reads TGTGCCAGCAGTATAACTACAGGTCACTATGGCTACACCTTC.

The chain couples TRBV2 to TRBJ2-1; 7 nucleotides agree with TRBD2. This CDR3 has 15 amino acids. V shed 3 bases and J 3 bases; nucleotides not matched to a gene: 5. Germline loops: CDR1 SNHLY, CDR2 FYNNEI. CDR3 residues: CASSDGSGIYNEQFF. The CDR3 DNA sequence: TGTGCCAGCAGTGACGGGAGCGGGATCTACAATGAGCAGTTCTTC.

This clone was detected only once. This chain connects TRBV9 to TRBJ1-2; TRBD1 might be the D (5 bases). The CDR3 runs to 14 residues. Trimming took 3 bases from V and 0 from J, leaving 9 bases between them. Germline lookup yields CDR1 SGDLS and CDR2 YYNGEE. The DNA of the CDR3 is TGTGCCAGCAGCGCGGACACAGCTAACTATGGCTACACCTTC. Translated: CASSADTANYGYTF.

This chain connects TRBV7-8 to TRBJ2-7; D may be TRBD1 (6 bases). With 4 bases removed from V and 2 bases from J, the gap between germline ends came to 15 bases. Germline V gene lookup returns CDR1 SGHVS and CDR2 FQNEAQ. The CDR3 covers 15 residues. The CDR3 protein is CASSSPKDSPYEQYF. The CDR3 DNA follows: TGTGCCAGCAGCTCTCCGAAGGACAGCCCCTACGAGCAGTACTTC.

As DNA, the CDR3 is TGTGCCAGCAGCTTAGGACAGGGGGCAGCTTTCTTT. Residues: CASSLGQGAAFF. V usage is TRBV11-2 and J usage is TRBJ1-1; TRBD1 matches at 10 bases. Trimming removed 1 base from V and 10 bases from J; junction bases left unmatched: 0. CDR1 and CDR2 (germline): SGHAT, FQNNGV. This CDR3 contains 12 residues.

CDR3 nucleotides: TGTGCCAGCAGCCCCAACTGGGACAGGGCGTACGAGCAGTACTTC. Amino acids: CASSPNWDRAYEQYF. The V call is TRBV14, the J call TRBJ2-7; 9 bases align to TRBD1. This CDR3 is built from 15 residues. J lost 4 bases, V lost 4 bases, and 8 bases had no gene match. The germline V gene has CDR1 SGHDN and CDR2 FVKESK.

The chain links TRBV11-3 to TRBJ1-2; 7 positions match TRBD1. The ends lost 4 bases at V and 13 bases at J; junction bases unmatched: 12. Germline V gives CDR1 SGHNT, CDR2 YENEEA. The CDR3 contains 13 residues. The CDR3 DNA follows: TGTGCCAGCAGCTCCGAGACAGGGAGTCGACTCACCTTC. It is translated as CASSSETGSRLTF.

The V call is TRBV5-6, the J call TRBJ1-2; unclear D gene. This CDR3 has 14 residues. Trimming left V 0 bases short and J 8 bases short, with 14 bases between. CDR1 is SGHDT, CDR2 YYEEEE, per germline. Written as DNA, the CDR3 is TGTGCCAGCAGCTTGGAACCCCAGGAACGCGGCTACACCTTC. Protein sequence: CASSLEPQERGYTF.

This chain connects TRBV7-9 to TRBJ1-2; possible D gene TRBD1, 6 bases. Deletions cut 5 bases from V and 0 bases from J, with 13 bases between. Germline V CDR1 and CDR2: SEHNR, FQNEAQ (reference sequence). This CDR3 has 15 amino acids. CDR3 sequence reads: CASSLGGAANYGYTF. The CDR3 nucleotides are TGTGCCAGCAGCCTCGGGGGGGCAGCTAACTATGGCTACACCTTC.

The rearrangement joins TRBV19 to TRBJ1-1, with D possibly TRBD1 on 5 matching bases. The V gene lost 2 bases and the J gene lost 1 base, with 17 bases spanning the gap. Per the germline V gene, CDR1 is LNHDA and CDR2 is SQIVND (reference sequence). CDR3 length: 17 residues. The CDR3: CASSILPWAGRNTEAFF. The CDR3 DNA is TGTGCCAGTAGTATACTCCCGTGGGCGGGGCGGAACACTGAAGCTTTCTTT.